The source of this TCR beta chain is a study of shared clonotypes between healthy human individuals. For the study at large: The composition of the donors was two women and a few men aged 18 to 49. The study used three CD4 naive, three CD4 memory, two CD8 naive and one CD8 memory plate per donor.

The CDR3 extends over 16 amino acids. The V gene lost 0 bases and the J gene lost 3 bases, with 16 bases spanning the gap. The germline CDR1 and CDR2 sequences are SGHNT and YYREEE (reference sequence). This table comes from immunoSEQ multiplex PCR, and its TCRdb copy is limited to in-frame clones, with some not included. This table holds 560,000 or so clones, approximately 96% found once. CD45RO-negative, CCR7-positively selected cells formed the naive CD8 fraction, excluding terminally differentiated effector memory CD45RA+ cells. Donors were healthy HIV-negative adults without recently reported acute infections or vaccinations.

The sequencing sample was made of naive CD8+ T cells sorted from blood. The rearrangement uses TRBV5-4 and TRBJ2-7; no clear D gene. The receptor was isolated from a woman under 40 in good health. CDR3 bases: TGTGCCAGCAGCTTGGGGCCCAAATCGACCTACTACGAGCAGTACTTC. Translating gives CASSLGPKSTYYEQYF.